The T cell receptor (beta chain) described here comes from a study of CD8+ T cells in alopecia areata. The CDR3 consists of 13 residues. Germline V gene data show CDR1 as PRHDT and CDR2 as FYEKMQ (reference sequence). V was trimmed by 5 bases and J by 4 bases, leaving 9 bases between them. This sample's treatment: oral pan-JAK inhibitor, 5-10 mg twice daily. Isolated RNA was reverse transcribed into cDNA used as the sequencing template. TCRdb's copy holds only in-frame clones and misses some; the assay was immunoSEQ multiplex PCR. The table has about 190,000 clones, roughly 70% seen once. The sequence came from a human donor with alopecia areata. The V and J genes are TRBV13 and TRBJ1-5; D gene unclear. This specimen was CD4+ T cells sorted from blood, taken at week 49, from a patient treated with tofacitinib. The CDR3 DNA sequence: TGTGCCAGCAGCACCGGGGTAAATCAGCCCCAGCATTTT. Amino acids: CASSTGVNQPQHF.